The rows below give T cell receptor beta chains drawn from one sample of a study of shared clonotypes between healthy human individuals. TCRdb keeps only in-frame clones here, not all; method: immunoSEQ multiplex PCR. In the table there are 520,000 or so clones, less than 85% of which are singletons. Specimen: PBMCs. The receptors shown here come from a woman aged 40 to 50 in good health. Some clones in this sample may be carry-over from other donors' samples. CDR3s include the opening cysteine and the closing phenylalanine or tryptophan. The D gene is left open where the match is weak. For some rows the clone size is stated as once, few or many, or as a class when expanded; others skip it.

TRBJ2-1 | . | . | TRBV7-2 | CASSLTRGIYNEQFF | TGTGCCAGCAGCTTAACAAGGGGAATTTACAATGAGCAGTTCTTC
TRBJ1-2 | . | . | TRBV19 | CASSIRKGPGYGYTF | TGTGCCAGTAGTATACGGAAAGGGCCAGGCTATGGCTACACCTTC
TRBJ1-2 | . | . | TRBV27 | CASSKSGHYGYTF | TGTGCCAGTTCTAAATCAGGGCATTATGGCTACACCTTC
TRBJ2-5 | TRBD1 | . | TRBV11-1 | CATQPGDRGGGQETQYF | TGTGCCACCCAACCGGGAGACAGGGGAGGTGGGCAAGAGACCCAGTACTTC
TRBJ2-7 | . | . | TRBV28 | CASRGRGSSYEQYF | TGTGCCAGCAGGGGCAGGGGAAGCTCCTACGAGCAGTACTTC
TRBJ1-1 | . | few | TRBV5-1 | CASGKMNTEAFF | TGCGCCAGCGGAAAAATGAACACTGAAGCTTTCTTT
TRBJ1-2 | TRBD1 | . | TRBV27 | CASSLRTGTANYGYTF | TGTGCCAGCAGTCTCCGGACAGGGACGGCTAACTATGGCTACACCTTC
TRBJ2-1 | TRBD2 | . | TRBV6-1 | CASSELAGGRYEQFF | TGTGCCAGCAGCGAGCTAGCGGGAGGGCGCTATGAGCAGTTCTTC
TRBJ1-1 | . | . | TRBV30 | CAWSLTIRETEAFF | TGTGCCTGGAGTTTGACAATCCGCGAGACTGAAGCTTTCTTT
TRBJ1-5 | TRBD1 | . | TRBV4-1 | CASSPRGGMGNQPQHF | TGCGCCAGCAGCCCCCGAGGGGGCATGGGCAATCAGCCCCAGCATTTT
TRBJ2-3 | . | . | TRBV15 | CATSREVGDPDTQYF | TGTGCCACCAGCAGAGAGGTGGGGGACCCAGATACGCAGTATTTT
TRBJ2-3 | TRBD2 | . | TRBV13 | CASSSSGSSTDTQYF | TGTGCCAGCAGCAGTAGCGGGAGTAGCACAGATACGCAGTATTTT
TRBJ2-1 | TRBD2 | . | TRBV29-1 | CSVLGLAGPRTAYNEQFF | TGCAGCGTTTTGGGACTAGCGGGACCCCGGACGGCCTACAATGAGCAGTTCTTC
TRBJ2-7 | . | . | TRBV5-5 | CASSPTGTREIGEQYF | TGTGCCAGCAGCCCCACTGGGACGAGGGAGATTGGCGAGCAGTACTTC
TRBJ1-1 | TRBD1 | . | TRBV6-4 | CASSSQGGTEAFF | TGTGCCAGCAGTTCACAGGGGGGCACTGAAGCTTTCTTT
TRBJ2-1 | TRBD2 | . | TRBV27 | CASSLIAGPTFNEQFF | TGTGCCAGCAGTTTGATAGCGGGACCAACTTTCAATGAGCAGTTCTTC
TRBJ1-1 | . | . | TRBV5-1 | CASSRRGDLVNTEAFF | TGCGCCAGCAGCCGGAGGGGGGATTTGGTGAACACTGAAGCTTTCTTT
TRBJ2-2 | . | . | TRBV21-1 | CASSKVGWPGELFF | TGTGCCAGCAGCAAAGTTGGGTGGCCCGGGGAGCTGTTTTTT
TRBJ2-2 | . | . | TRBV30 | CAWSVGGMNTGELFF | TGTGCCTGGAGTGTAGGTGGGATGAACACCGGGGAGCTGTTTTTT
TRBJ2-3 | TRBD2 | . | TRBV18 | CASSRPSGSWSDTQYF | TGTGCCAGCTCCCGCCCTAGCGGGAGTTGGTCAGATACGCAGTATTTT
TRBJ2-3 | . | . | TRBV15 | CATSRDRGPADTQYF | TGTGCCACCAGCAGAGACAGGGGTCCCGCAGATACGCAGTATTTT
TRBJ2-7 | . | . | TRBV7-8 | CASSLQPGSSEQYF | TGTGCCAGCAGCTTACAACCGGGGTCGAGCGAGCAGTACTTC
TRBJ2-3 | TRBD2 | . | TRBV7-3 | CASSPGLAGDTDTQYF | TGTGCCAGCAGCCCGGGACTAGCGGGGGACACAGATACGCAGTATTTT
TRBJ2-7 | . | . | TRBV2 | CASTVDRIYEQYF | TGTGCCAGCACCGTCGACAGGATCTACGAGCAGTACTTC
TRBJ1-2 | . | . | TRBV28 | CASRRGRDYGYTF | TGTGCCAGCCGGAGGGGCAGGGACTATGGCTACACCTTC
TRBJ2-2 | . | . | TRBV21-1 | CASSKGTAGGPVGELFF | TGTGCCAGCAGCAAGGGCACCGCGGGAGGGCCGGTCGGGGAGCTGTTTTTT
TRBJ2-7 | . | . | TRBV11-1 | CASSPRLGGWGNEQYF | TGTGCCAGCAGCCCCAGACTAGGGGGGTGGGGAAACGAGCAGTACTTC
TRBJ1-1 | . | few | TRBV28 | CASSLSQMEAFF | TGTGCCAGCAGTTTATCACAGATGGAAGCTTTCTTT
TRBJ2-5 | . | . | TRBV29-1 | CSVDLGWAETQYF | TGCAGCGTTGATCTGGGGTGGGCGGAGACCCAGTACTTC
TRBJ2-7 | TRBD2 | . | TRBV28 | CASSSLLRLASYEQYF | TGTGCCAGCAGTTCCCTCCTGCGACTAGCTTCCTACGAGCAGTACTTC
TRBJ2-2 | . | once | TRBV19 | CASSIGGRGTGELFF | TGTGCCAGTAGTATTGGTGGGCGCGGTACCGGGGAGCTGTTTTTT
TRBJ2-1 | . | . | TRBV5-1 | CASSLASSYNEQFF | TGCGCCAGCAGCTTAGCCAGCTCCTACAATGAGCAGTTCTTC
TRBJ1-1 | . | . | TRBV2 | CASRRGLTNTEAFF | TGTGCCAGCAGACGAGGGTTAACGAACACTGAAGCTTTCTTT
TRBJ2-7 | . | . | TRBV11-2 | CASSPGASSYEQYF | TGTGCCAGCAGTCCTGGGGCGAGCTCCTACGAGCAGTACTTC
TRBJ2-1 | . | . | TRBV5-1 | CASSLIGGRDEQFF | TGCGCCAGCAGCTTGATTGGGGGCCGGGATGAGCAGTTCTTC
TRBJ1-1 | TRBD1 | . | TRBV15 | CATSPRQGWGTEAFF | TGTGCCACCAGCCCCCGACAGGGCTGGGGCACTGAAGCTTTCTTT
TRBJ1-5 | . | many | TRBV27 | CASTGNSNQPQHF | TGTGCCAGCACCGGAAATAGCAATCAGCCCCAGCATTTT
TRBJ2-7 | TRBD2 | few | TRBV5-4 | CASSPVGAGEQYF | TGTGCCAGCAGCCCTGTGGGAGCGGGGGAGCAGTACTTC
TRBJ2-7 | . | . | TRBV27 | CASTSGHEQYF | TGTGCCAGTACCAGCGGGCACGAGCAGTACTTC
TRBJ2-1 | . | few | TRBV14 | CASSQVAGSYNEQFF | TGTGCCAGCAGCCAAGTCGCCGGGTCCTACAATGAGCAGTTCTTC
TRBJ2-3 | . | . | TRBV28 | CASSLGYTDTQYF | TGTGCCAGCAGTTTGGGGTACACAGATACGCAGTATTTT
TRBJ2-1 | . | . | TRBV6-5 | CASSYSASPGEQFF | TGTGCCAGCAGTTACTCGGCTAGCCCGGGTGAGCAGTTCTTC
TRBJ1-1 | . | few | TRBV28 | CASSRGDTEAFF | TGTGCCAGCAGCCGGGGAGACACTGAAGCTTTCTTT
TRBJ2-7 | . | . | TRBV19 | CASSIVQGPYEQYF | TGTGCCAGTAGTATAGTACAGGGACCCTACGAGCAGTACTTC
TRBJ2-1 | TRBD1 | . | TRBV7-9 | CASSSGQGRNEQFF | TGTGCCAGCAGCAGCGGACAGGGTCGGAATGAGCAGTTCTTC